This T cell receptor (beta chain) was sequenced during a study of identical twins. This clonotype showed up many times. Each CDR3 protein is one row after TCRdb ran MiXCR on the 5' RACE reads. Of some 660,000 distinct CDR3 sequences in the sample, approximately 9% were seen once. The CDR3 runs to 15 residues. The V gene end was trimmed by 4 bases and the J gene end by 4 bases; junction bases not matched to a gene: 8. Germline lookup yields CDR1 SGHRS and CDR2 YFSETQ. These data were likewise used in another study, on yellow fever vaccine responses in identical twins.

The origin of this receptor is a woman between 18 and 29 years old in good health. The sample was PBMCs. The chain combines TRBV5-1 with TRBJ2-5, with 9 bases aligning to TRBD1. In DNA, the CDR3 is TGCGCCAGCAGCCAGGGACAGGGAGCGGGAGAGACCCAGTACTTC. Translation gives CASSQGQGAGETQYF.